These 20 T cell receptor beta chains share one sample of origin, sequenced in a study of Ad26.COV2.S vaccination and SARS-CoV-2 variants. Treatment in this sample: about 20 received Ad26.COV2.S at low or high dose, single or two shots; roughly 5 received placebo; per-sample allocation not given. Repertoires come from day 63 after the first vaccine or placebo injection. Measured with immunoSEQ multiplex PCR; TCRdb has only the in-frame clones, and not every one. The sample yields some 250,000 clones, roughly 90% seen once. The source was peripheral blood, collected in a trial of Ad26.COV2.S vaccine versus placebo. All receptors derive from a person between 18 and 65 years old who received the Ad26.COV2.S COVID-19 vaccine or a placebo.

This chain links TRBV19 with TRBJ2-2; possible D gene TRBD1, 7 bases. The CDR3 is made up of 14 amino acids. Germline loops: CDR1 LNHDA, CDR2 SQIVND (reference sequence). V was clipped by 5 bases and J by 4 bases, with 11 bases between them. The CDR3 protein is CASSYRGGTGELFF. The DNA for the CDR3 is TGTGCCAGTAGTTACAGGGGAGGCACCGGGGAGCTGTTTTTT.

The CDR3 region has the DNA TGTGCCAGCAGCCCTCGGGGCCGCTATTCTGCCCTTGGCTACACCTTC. This codes for CASSPRGRYSALGYTF. The chain is built from TRBV5-6 and TRBJ1-2, with D perhaps matching TRBD1 (5 bases). In germline, CDR1 is SGHDT, CDR2 YYEEEE. V lost 4 bases, J lost 7 bases, and 23 bases lay in between. The CDR3 spans 16 residues.

The V call is TRBV4-3, the J call TRBJ2-3; D ambiguous. Trimming shortened V by 2 bases and J by 6 bases, and 9 bases separated the two germline ends. CDR1 is LGHNA, CDR2 YSLEER, per germline. The CDR3 spans 13 residues. CDR3 sequence reads: CASSQQPGDTQYF. The CDR3 DNA sequence: TGCGCCAGCAGCCAACAACCCGGGGATACGCAGTATTTT.

This clone has at least ten counts. V is TRBV5-1 and J is TRBJ2-1; D possibly corresponds to TRBD2 (5 bases). The CDR3 spans 22 residues. Germline lookup yields CDR1 SGHRS and CDR2 YFSETQ. The V end was cut by 1 base, the J end by 0 bases, with 29 bases between. This CDR3 reads CASSLTSVLPGSSLSSYNEQFF. The CDR3 DNA sequence: TGCGCCAGCAGCTTGACGTCGGTATTGCCAGGATCTAGCTTGAGCTCCTACAATGAGCAGTTCTTC.

V and J are TRBV7-2 and TRBJ1-5, with a weak D call TRBD1 (5 bases). Germline CDR1 SGHTA, CDR2 FQGNSA. The germline V and J ends were trimmed by 5 bases and 3 bases, with 14 bases remaining between them. The length of the CDR3 is 15 residues. CDR3: CASSPEGLPNQPQHF. The CDR3 DNA reads as TGTGCCAGCAGCCCCGAGGGGTTGCCCAATCAGCCCCAGCATTTT.

V and J are TRBV7-9 and TRBJ2-1; 8 bases align to TRBD2. The CDR3 runs to 15 residues. The germline gives CDR1 SEHNR, CDR2 FQNEAQ (reference sequence). The V gene end was trimmed by 5 bases and the J gene end by 5 bases; junction bases not matched to a gene: 8. CDR3 sequence: CASSLYLTSDNEQFF. For the CDR3, the DNA is TGTGCCAGCAGCCTATACCTGACTAGCGACAATGAGCAGTTCTTC.

The rearrangement joins TRBV28 to TRBJ2-1, with D maybe TRBD2 (5 bases). The CDR3 is made up of 15 amino acids. Trimming took 7 bases from V and 0 from J, leaving 13 bases between them. Germline lookup yields CDR1 MDHEN and CDR2 SYDVKM. The CDR3 is CASNPHAGSYNEQFF. The CDR3 DNA is TGTGCCAGCAACCCCCATGCGGGCTCCTACAATGAGCAGTTCTTC.

This chain links TRBV7-2 with TRBJ2-2, with 11 nucleotides matching TRBD2. V trimming: 4 bases; J trimming: 6 bases; junction bases outside the gene matches: 4. CDR3 length: 15 residues. Looked up from germline, CDR1 is SGHTA and CDR2 is FQGNSA. The CDR3 sequence is CASSWVAGGSGELFF. The CDR3 DNA follows: TGTGCCAGCAGCTGGGTAGCGGGGGGGTCCGGGGAGCTGTTTTTT.

The V call is TRBV7-9, the J call TRBJ1-2; perhaps TRBD1 as D (6 bases). The CDR3 has 15 residues. Germline CDR1 and CDR2: SEHNR and FQNEAQ (reference sequence). The V and J ends lost 1 base and 2 bases respectively, with 11 bases between them. This chain's CDR3 is CASSLGSGVNYGYTF. The CDR3 nucleotides are TGTGCCAGCAGCTTAGGGTCAGGGGTCAACTATGGCTACACCTTC.

The chain employs TRBV28 and TRBJ2-7, with D unclear. V lost 1 base, J lost 2 bases, and 6 bases lay in between. This CDR3 spans 13 amino acids. Germline values: CDR1 MDHEN, CDR2 SYDVKM. CDR3 sequence: CASSLLAAYEQYF. In nucleotides, the CDR3 is TGTGCCAGCAGTTTATTGGCCGCCTACGAGCAGTACTTC.

The chain couples TRBV7-8 to TRBJ2-3; no clear D. The ends were cut back, 8 bases at V and 2 bases at J, with 17 bases in the middle. The CDR3 extends over 15 amino acids. In germline, CDR1 is SGHVS, CDR2 FQNEAQ. The CDR3 nucleotides read TGTGCCAGCTTTTTCGACTCCTGGTCCACAGATACGCAGTATTTT. It yields the protein CASFFDSWSTDTQYF.

The rearrangement joins TRBV29-1 to TRBJ2-3, with TRBD1 matching 9 bases. From germline, CDR1 is SQVTM and CDR2 ANQGSEA. V shed 3 bases, J shed 4 bases, and the junction held 8 bases outside the gene matches. The CDR3 has 15 amino acids. For the CDR3, the DNA is TGCAGCGTTGACCCCGGGACAGGGTTTCCAGATACGCAGTATTTT. Its protein product is CSVDPGTGFPDTQYF.

The chain is built from TRBV24-1 and TRBJ2-6; D might be TRBD1 or TRBD2, each matching 6 bases. Deletions cut 7 bases from V and 2 bases from J, with 11 bases between. From germline, CDR1 is KGHDR and CDR2 SFDVKD. CDR3 length: 15 residues. The CDR3: CATSHGGTGANVLTF. Here the CDR3 DNA reads TGTGCCACCAGCCACGGGGGCACTGGGGCCAACGTCCTGACTTTC.

This clone was detected only once. V usage is TRBV28 and J usage is TRBJ2-7; 8 bases line up with TRBD1. Per the germline V gene, CDR1 is MDHEN and CDR2 is SYDVKM. This CDR3 comprises 14 residues. The V gene end was trimmed by 6 bases and the J gene end by 2 bases; junction bases not matched to a gene: 6. CDR3 nucleotides: TGTGCCAGCAGAGGGACAGGTGCCGCCTACGAGCAGTACTTC. It codes for CASRGTGAAYEQYF.

The rearrangement uses TRBV3-1 (or the pseudogene TRBV3-2) and TRBJ1-2; 7 nucleotides match TRBD1. Trimming cost V 9 bases and J 1 base; bases outside gene matches: 11. Per germline, CDR1 LGHDT and CDR2 YNNKEL (reference sequence). This CDR3 is built from 15 residues. DNA for the CDR3: TGTGCCAGTTCCCAGGGGGGGATGAATAACTATGGCTACACCTTC. Its translation is CASSQGGMNNYGYTF.

The rearrangement uses TRBV11-2 and TRBJ2-7; D not certain. CDR1 is SGHAT and CDR2 is FQNNGV in the germline V gene. V lost 5 bases to trimming and J lost 6 bases, with 17 bases between them. The length of the CDR3 is 14 residues. The CDR3, as DNA: TGTGCCAGCAGCGACCCCTTGGATTGGAGCGAGCAGTACTTC. It codes for CASSDPLDWSEQYF.

This chain uses TRBV7-9 with TRBJ1-5; D is uncertain. V was clipped by 1 base and J by 5 bases, with 9 bases between them. The CDR3 sequence is 14 residues long. Germline V gene data show CDR1 as SEHNR and CDR2 as FQNEAQ (reference sequence). The CDR3 loop is CASSLGTSYQPQHF. The CDR3 nucleotides are TGTGCCAGCAGCTTAGGGACCTCCTATCAGCCCCAGCATTTT. The entire variable domain, with the rest obtained from reference TRBV7-9 and TRBJ1-5, is as follows: DTGVSQNPRHKITKRGQNVTFRCDPISEHNRLYWYRQTLGQGPEFLTYFQNEAQLEKSRLLSDRFSAERPKGSFSTLEIQRTEQGDSAMYLCASSLGTSYQPQHFGDGTRLSIL.

This chain joins TRBV11-2 and TRBJ2-7, with 11 positions matching TRBD2. This CDR3 has 13 residues. V lost 6 bases to trimming and J lost 3 bases; unmatched junction nucleotides: 1. Germline V gene lookup returns CDR1 SGHAT and CDR2 FQNNGV. The CDR3, as DNA: TGTGCCAGCAGGGGACTAGCGGACTACGAGCAGTACTTC. Translated: CASRGLADYEQYF.

The CDR3 DNA is TGTGCCAGCCAACAGGGTCTTCCGAATGAGCAGTTCTTC. This codes for CASQQGLPNEQFF. The chain couples TRBV2 to TRBJ2-1; D is possibly TRBD1 (6 bases). The length of the CDR3 is 13 residues. V lost 8 bases and J 7 bases, leaving 15 bases between the germline ends. Germline lookup yields CDR1 SNHLY and CDR2 FYNNEI.

The genes are TRBV6-2 or TRBV6-3 and TRBJ2-7, with 13 bases fitting TRBD2. Germline V lookup: CDR1 MNHEY, CDR2 SVGEGT. The CDR3 sequence is 16 residues long. V was clipped by 5 bases and J by 2 bases; unmatched bases: 6. The CDR3, as DNA: TGTGCCAGCAGTCGGACTAGCGGGGGAGGGGCCTACGAGCAGTACTTC. Protein sequence: CASSRTSGGGAYEQYF.